The 26 T cell receptor beta chains reported below all come from one sample, sequenced in a study of regulatory T cells in long-lasting Graves disease. Time point given: newly diagnosed GD, antithyroid drugs for less than 3 months. Making the TCR library involved RNA that had been extracted from PBMCs. Sequencing libraries for TCR beta were prepared with iRepertoire HTBI primers and Arm-PCR of CDR3 regions. Via MiXCR, TCRdb re-called the multiplex PCR reads, giving one row per CDR3 protein. The sample lists a few hundred thousand distinct CDR3 sequences, about a sixth occurring once. These data were also reused for a study on T cells in Graves' hyperthyroidism and ophthalmopathy.

The starting material was peripheral blood mononuclear cells (PBMCs), obtained at new diagnosis, from a patient treated with antithyroid drugs. These receptors were obtained from a man aged 40-50 years with Graves disease.

This clonotype was recorded many times. This sequence joins TRBV7-2 and TRBJ1-3; D is perhaps TRBD1 (5 bases). Germline V CDR1 and CDR2: SGHTA, FQGNSA. Between the trimmed V and J ends, which lost 4 bases and 1 base, there was a span of 11 bases. The CDR3 runs 15 residues. Here the CDR3 reads CASSSSGTSGNTIYF. CDR3 bases: TGTGCCAGCAGCTCCTCCGGGACGTCTGGAAACACCATATATTTT.

Details on this clonotype: This may be a read error: a much more frequent sequence differs by one nucleotide. The V call is TRBV6-1, the J call TRBJ2-1; D is possibly TRBD2 (6 bases). The CDR3 spans 15 residues. In germline, CDR1 is MNHNS, CDR2 SASEGT. CDR3 coding DNA: TGTGCCACCACCCGGGGGTTGCCAGCCTACAATGAGCAGCTCTTC. Translation gives CATTRGLPAYNEQLF.

The V and J genes are TRBV19 and TRBJ2-1; weak D call: TRBD1 (5 bases). Germline assignment: CDR1 LNHDA and CDR2 SQIVND (reference sequence). Deletions cut 3 bases from V and 0 bases from J, with 12 bases between. This CDR3 is built from 16 residues. The CDR3: CASSILGAISYNEQFF. The CDR3 coding sequence is TGTGCCAGTAGTATTCTAGGGGCTATCTCCTACAATGAGCAGTTCTTC.

This clonotype has just a few counts. The V and J genes are TRBV10-3 and TRBJ2-1, with D maybe TRBD2 (5 bases). V was pared by 1 base and J by 2 bases, with 12 bases between. The CDR3 sequence is 16 residues long. CDR1 ENHRY and CDR2 SYGVKD come from the germline V gene. CDR3 coding DNA: TGTGCCATCAGTGAGTGGCAGCCCGGGGCCTACAATGAGCAGTTCTTC. Amino acid sequence: CAISEWQPGAYNEQFF.

In its sample, this clonotype was seen many times. The chain uses TRBV30 and TRBJ2-3; 7 bases are a match to TRBD1. V was pared by 2 bases and J by 0 bases, with 5 bases of the junction left unmatched. The CDR3 sequence is 15 residues long. Germline loops: CDR1 GTSNPN, CDR2 SVGIG (reference sequence). Here the CDR3 reads CAWSRAGGSTDTQYF. The DNA of the CDR3 is TGTGCCTGGAGTCGGGCAGGGGGAAGCACAGATACGCAGTATTTT.

This clonotype occurred a few times. This chain uses TRBV19 with TRBJ2-5; D may be TRBD1 or TRBD2 (5 bases each). The CDR3 covers 13 residues. Germline loops: CDR1 LNHDA, CDR2 SQIVND (reference sequence). The germline V and J ends were trimmed by 8 bases and 1 base, with 11 bases remaining between them. The CDR3 DNA reads as TGTGCCAGTGCCGGGACGGTCCAAGAGACCCAGTACTTC. It encodes CASAGTVQETQYF.

Concerning this clonotype itself: This may arise from a read error, as a much more abundant clone is one base away. The V call is TRBV6-2 or TRBV6-3, the J call TRBJ1-5; maybe TRBD1 (6 bases). Germline CDR1 MNHEY, CDR2 SVGEGT. The CDR3 has 14 residues. The CDR3 is CASSYWGGNRPQHF. The CDR3 DNA sequence: TGTGCCAGCAGTTACTGGGGGGGCAATCGGCCCCAGCATTTT.

This clonotype was detected many times. The chain carries TRBV24-1 and TRBJ2-7; weak D call: TRBD1 (6 bases). The CDR3 totals 12 residues. V lost 4 bases, J lost 7 bases, and 10 bases lay in between. CDR1 KGHDR and CDR2 SFDVKD come from the germline V gene. The CDR3 loop reads CATSDPTGEQYF. Written as DNA, the CDR3 is TGTGCCACCAGTGACCCGACAGGAGAGCAGTACTTC.

This clonotype appeared many times. V gene TRBV12-3 or TRBV12-4 combines with J gene TRBJ1-1; D is unclear. Deletions cut 3 bases from V and 3 bases from J, with 8 bases between. The CDR3 spans 13 residues. The CDR3 DNA is TGTGCCAGCAGTTTGCAGGTACACACTGAAGCTTTCTTT. It translates to CASSLQVHTEAFF.

In this sample, this clonotype turned up many times. The rearrangement joins TRBV7-2 to TRBJ1-1; D is unclear. Trimming shortened V by 6 bases and J by 0 bases, and 8 bases separated the two germline ends. This CDR3 spans 13 amino acids. CDR1 and CDR2 (germline): SGHTA, FQGNSA. The chain's CDR3 is CASSRRMNTEAFF. CDR3 DNA sequence: TGTGCCAGCAGTCGTAGAATGAACACTGAAGCTTTCTTT.

In this sample, this clonotype turned up many times. The chain combines TRBV12-3 or TRBV12-4 with TRBJ2-7; D is perhaps TRBD1 or TRBD2 (6 bases each). Trimming pared 2 bases from V and 4 bases from J, leaving 12 bases between. The CDR3 runs to 14 residues. CDR3 sequence: CASSLSGGRYEQYF. As DNA, the CDR3 is TGTGCCAGCAGTTTATCCGGGGGCCGGTACGAGCAGTACTTC.

This clonotype occurred many times. V is TRBV20-1 and J is TRBJ2-1; 12 bases map to TRBD2. The CDR3 consists of 14 residues. Germline CDR1 reads DFQATT; CDR2 reads SNEGSKA (reference sequence). With 2 bases clipped from V and 7 bases from J, the junction kept 3 bases outside the gene matches. The CDR3 sequence: CSARTSGGRNEQFF. For the CDR3, the DNA is TGCAGTGCTAGAACTAGCGGGGGGCGTAATGAGCAGTTCTTC.

This clonotype was seen ten or more times. The chain employs TRBV7-9 and TRBJ2-7; the D gene could be TRBD1 or TRBD2 (6 bases each). Germline V lookup: CDR1 SEHNR, CDR2 FQNEAQ (reference sequence). CDR3 size: 17 residues. Trimming took off 0 bases at V and 2 bases at J, with 17 bases between the two ends. The CDR3 DNA sequence: TGTGCCAGCAGCTTAGCCGGGGGCAACCGGCCGACCTACGAGCAGTACTTC. Its protein product is CASSLAGGNRPTYEQYF.

This clonotype turned up a few times. This sequence joins TRBV6-1 and TRBJ2-2, with 13 bases identical to TRBD2. Germline V gene sequence: CDR1 MNHNS, CDR2 SASEGT. V was clipped by 6 bases and J by 6 bases; unmatched bases: 4. This CDR3 has 15 residues. This chain's CDR3 is CASRRLAGGPGELFF. The CDR3 DNA follows: TGTGCCAGCAGGCGACTAGCGGGGGGACCCGGGGAGCTGTTTTTT.

There are a few counts of this clonotype. The V gene is TRBV6-1, the J gene TRBJ1-1; 11 positions match TRBD1. The CDR3 consists of 15 residues. Germline V gene sequence: CDR1 MNHNS, CDR2 SASEGT. The V gene end was trimmed by 5 bases and the J gene end by 5 bases; junction bases not matched to a gene: 7. CDR3 nucleotide sequence: TGTGCCAGCAGTATGGGGGACAGGGGGGAGACTGAAGCTTTCTTT. This gives the protein CASSMGDRGETEAFF.

This clonotype appeared many times. The chain joins TRBV19 to TRBJ2-2; D remains unclear. Trimming pared 5 bases from V and 1 base from J, leaving 14 bases between. Germline loops: CDR1 LNHDA, CDR2 SQIVND (reference sequence). The CDR3 consists of 16 residues. The CDR3 is CASSPLSVVNTGELFF. As DNA, the CDR3 is TGTGCCAGTAGTCCCCTTTCGGTCGTGAACACCGGGGAGCTGTTTTTT.

There are many counts of this clonotype. One end of the junction fails to match germline, which may point to a read error. CDR3 in DNA: TGTGCCAGCAGCTCGTTGGGGCCCAGCAGAGATACGCAGTATTTT. As protein: CASSSLGPSRDTQYF. The chain couples TRBV5-6 to TRBJ2-3; D perhaps matches TRBD1 (5 bases). The germline V gene has CDR1 SGHDT and CDR2 YYEEEE. The CDR3 is 15 amino acids.

In its sample, this clonotype was seen many times. This chain joins TRBV30 and TRBJ2-3; 9 bases line up with TRBD2. J lost 3 bases, V lost 0 bases, and 4 bases had no gene match. CDR1 and CDR2 (germline): GTSNPN, SVGIG (reference sequence). The length of the CDR3 is 15 residues. The DNA for the CDR3 is TGTGCCTGGAGTGTAAGGCTAGCGGGGACAGATACGCAGTATTTT. Translation: CAWSVRLAGTDTQYF.

This clonotype was seen only a few times. A much larger clonotype is one base distant, so this may be a read error. The conserved phenylalanine or tryptophan is not found at the CDR3 terminus, so this likely reflects a read error. The chain combines TRBV5-1 with TRBJ2-7; perhaps TRBD2 as D (5 bases). Germline CDR1 reads SGHRS; CDR2 reads YFSETQ. The V end lost 1 base, the J end lost 4 bases, and 12 bases lay between the germline ends. This CDR3 comprises 14 residues. This chain's CDR3 is CASSLSPGNYEQYL. CDR3 nucleotide sequence: TGCGCCAGCAGCTTGAGTCCGGGAAATTACGAGCAGTACCTC.

The CDR3 loop is CATSDPGGRSTDTQYF. CDR3 in DNA: TGTGCCACCAGTGACCCCGGGGGGAGAAGCACAGATACGCAGTATTTT. This chain links TRBV24-1 with TRBJ2-3, with 7 nucleotides matching TRBD2. With V trimmed by 4 bases and J by 0 bases, 6 bases remained unmatched. Germline CDR1 and CDR2: KGHDR and SFDVKD. The CDR3 totals 16 residues.

Only a few counts were recorded for this clonotype. The rearrangement uses TRBV7-9 and TRBJ2-2; TRBD1 matches 8 bases. In germline, CDR1 is SEHNR, CDR2 FQNEAQ (reference sequence). The CDR3 spans 14 residues. After removal of 8 bases from V and 4 bases from J, the junction contained 6 bases not matched to a gene. CDR3 in DNA: TGTGCCAGCGACGGACAGGGCCGCACCGGGGAGCTGTTTTTT. This sequence encodes CASDGQGRTGELFF.

CDR3 sequence (DNA): TGTGCCACCAGTGACCCCGGACTGAGAAAAGGCTACACCTTC. Translated, it gives CATSDPGLRKGYTF. The chain is built from TRBV24-1 and TRBJ1-2; no definite D call. The CDR3 extends over 14 amino acids. Germline CDR1 reads KGHDR; CDR2 reads SFDVKD. V shed 4 bases and J shed 8 bases, with 16 bases lying between them.

The gene calls are TRBV4-2 and TRBJ2-3; D might be TRBD2 (6 bases). V lost 4 bases to trimming and J lost 3 bases, with 17 bases between them. Germline V gene data show CDR1 as LGHNA and CDR2 as YNFKEQ. The CDR3 totals 16 residues. CDR3 DNA: TGTGCCAGCAGCCCCTCCGACGGGGGAAGTACAGATACGCAGTATTTT. Amino acid sequence: CASSPSDGGSTDTQYF.

At least ten counts were recorded for this clonotype. The chain is built from TRBV2 and TRBJ2-3; D is uncertain. Germline-derived CDR1 and CDR2 are SNHLY and FYNNEI. V was shortened by 4 bases and J by 1 base, with 12 bases between the two germline ends. CDR3 size: 15 residues. The CDR3 reads CASSALGIGTDTQYF. The CDR3 DNA sequence: TGTGCCAGCAGTGCCCTCGGAATAGGCACAGATACGCAGTATTTT.

This clonotype was observed a handful of times. This may arise from a read error, as a much more abundant clone is one base away. No conserved phenylalanine or tryptophan is present at the end of the CDR3, so a read error is the likely explanation. The gene calls are TRBV28 and TRBJ2-7, with 8 bases aligning to TRBD1. The germline CDR1 and CDR2 sequences are MDHEN and SYDVKM. CDR3 length equals 16 residues. Losses at the gene ends were 5 bases for V and 0 bases for J; bases not matched to a gene: 9. CDR3 sequence: CASSTTRQGPSYEQYL. The CDR3 DNA reads TGTGCCAGCAGTACCACCCGACAGGGGCCCTCCTACGAGCAGTACCTC.

This clonotype was seen many times. The V call is TRBV20-1, the J call TRBJ1-2, with 9 bases matching TRBD1. Germline V CDR1 and CDR2: DFQATT, SNEGSKA (reference sequence). Losses at the gene ends were 6 bases for V and 8 bases for J; bases not matched to a gene: 13. CDR3 size: 14 residues. The CDR3 sequence is CSATAGQGLSGYTF. CDR3 nucleotide sequence: TGCAGTGCCACAGCGGGACAGGGCTTGTCCGGCTACACCTTC.